This T cell receptor (beta chain) is from a study of cytomegalovirus exposure and HLA in healthy donors. The PCR ran on 60 Vbeta and 13 Jbeta primers. TCRdb's table, derived via immunoSEQ multiplex PCR, lists solely in-frame clones and lacks some. The top ten clones hold about 0.3% of a sample with approximately 270,000 clones, over 70% of them seen once. Looked up from germline, CDR1 is KGHSH and CDR2 is LQKENI. The trim removed 4 bases at V and 0 bases at J, leaving 15 bases unmatched. There are 20 residues in the CDR3. The rearrangement uses TRBV18 and TRBJ2-1; TRBD2 aligns across 10 bases. This sequence was found in a girl aged 2-10 years in good health and CMV-seronegative. Material: PBMCs. Here the CDR3 reads CASSLDIAGGHPSSYNEQFF. CDR3 nucleotides: TGTGCCAGCTCACTGGACATAGCGGGGGGCCACCCAAGCTCCTACAATGAGCAGTTCTTC.